A selection of T cell receptor beta chains follows, all from one sample in a study of neurological immune-mediated disorders. MiXCR was run by TCRdb on the 5' RACE reads, yielding one entry per CDR3 protein. The sample consists of 81,000 or so distinct CDR3 sequences, about 5% of them appearing once. The sample taken for sequencing was PBMCs. These receptors all come from a woman in her thirties with multiple sclerosis. The CDR3 runs from the conserved cysteine through the conserved F or W. A D gene is named only where the DNA matches it firmly. Clone size is given for some rows only: seen once, a few or many times, or a class if the clone is expanded.

d_call	v_call	j_call	clone_size	cdr3_nt	cdr3_aa
.	TRBV7-9	TRBJ1-4	.	TGTGCCAGCAGGGCTAATGAAAAACTGTTTTTT	CASRANEKLFF
TRBD2	TRBV5-6	TRBJ2-1	many	TGTGCCAGCAGCCTCGGGACTAGCAATGAGCAGTTCTTC	CASSLGTSNEQFF
TRBD2	TRBV7-8	TRBJ2-5	many	TGTGCCAGCAGCCAGGGACTAGCGGACCAAGAGACCCAGTACTTC	CASSQGLADQETQYF
.	TRBV10-3	TRBJ1-1	few	TGTGCCATCAGTGAGGCGACCGGCCCTGAAGCTTTCTTT	CAISEATGPEAFF
TRBD2	TRBV5-1	TRBJ2-1	many	TGCGCCAGCAGCATGGGACTAGCGGGGGAACCGTTCTTC	CASSMGLAGEPFF
.	TRBV20-1	TRBJ1-4	few	TGCAGTGTCCGGCCATCAGCTAATGAAAAACTGTTTTTT	CSVRPSANEKLFF
.	TRBV20-1	TRBJ1-5	many	TGCAGTGCTAGAGGTGTATATAGCAATCAGCCCCAGCATTTT	CSARGVYSNQPQHF
TRBD2	TRBV20-1	TRBJ2-7	many	TGCAGTGCTAGCGCTAGCGGGAACTCCTACGAGCAGTACTTC	CSASASGNSYEQYF
TRBD1	TRBV10-3	TRBJ1-2	.	TGTGCCATCAGCTCGGGACAGAAAAAGAACTATGGCTACACCTTC	CAISSGQKKNYGYTF
.	TRBV27	TRBJ2-7	many	TGTGCCAGCGGGCCAGAAATCGACGAGCAGTACTTC	CASGPEIDEQYF
.	TRBV20-1	TRBJ1-4	many	TGCAGTGCTAGAGATCCGGGCGGGGTACCTAATGAAAAACTGTTTTTT	CSARDPGGVPNEKLFF
TRBD2	TRBV20-1	TRBJ2-1	many	TGCAGTGCTAGATCTAGCGGGAGCTACAATGAGCAGTTCTTC	CSARSSGSYNEQFF
.	TRBV2	TRBJ2-3	many	TGTGCCAGCAGTTACACAGATACGCAGTATTTT	CASSYTDTQYF
.	TRBV18	TRBJ1-1	many	TGTGCCAGCTCACCCACGGGGGCAGACCTTGAAGCTTTCTTT	CASSPTGADLEAFF
.	TRBV18	TRBJ1-1	medium-sized	TGTGCCAGCTCACCAGACGTATACTTTGAAGCTTTCTTT	CASSPDVYFEAFF
.	TRBV20-1	TRBJ2-7	.	TGCAGTGATAGTTACATGGGGGCCTACGAGCAGTACTTC	CSDSYMGAYEQYF
.	TRBV5-1	TRBJ1-4	medium-sized	TGCGCCAGCAGCTTGGGCAGGGCGAGCGATGAAAAACTGTTTTTT	CASSLGRASDEKLFF
.	TRBV6-4	TRBJ1-1	many	TGTGCCAGCAGTGAAGAGGACGGCCTTGAAGCTTTCTTT	CASSEEDGLEAFF
TRBD2	TRBV7-6	TRBJ2-7	few	TGTGCCAGCAGCCCGGGACTAACGGACTACGAGCAGTACTTC	CASSPGLTDYEQYF
TRBD2	TRBV20-1	TRBJ2-1	few	TGCAGTGCTAGAGATCCTAGCGGGGCATACAATGAGCAGTTCTTC	CSARDPSGAYNEQFF
TRBD1	TRBV12-3/TRBV12-4	TRBJ1-1	many	TGTGCCAGCAGTTTCTTACGCCCCCCCTTCAGTTACCGGGACAGCGGGTCGAACACTGAAGCTTTCTTT	CASSFLRPPFSYRDSGSNTEAFF
TRBD1	TRBV27	TRBJ2-7	many	TGTGCCAGCAGTTTATGGGGCGCATTTACAGGGGGAGCCTACGAGCAGTACTTC	CASSLWGAFTGGAYEQYF
.	TRBV11-2	TRBJ2-5	few	TGTGCCAGCAGCTTAAACCGGGGACCTCAAGAGACCCAGTACTTC	CASSLNRGPQETQYF
.	TRBV7-9	TRBJ2-1	few	TGTGCCAGCAGCTATTTGGGAGCTCCCGAATACAATGAGCAGTTCTTC	CASSYLGAPEYNEQFF
TRBD1	TRBV29-1	TRBJ1-5	many	TGCAGCGCCGGGACAGGGGATGGCAATCAGCCCCAGCATTTT	CSAGTGDGNQPQHF
TRBD1	TRBV20-1	TRBJ1-2	many	TGCAGTGCTGCAACAGGGGCGAGCTATGGCTACACCTTC	CSAATGASYGYTF
TRBD2	TRBV6-6	TRBJ2-7	many	TGTGCCAGCAGTCTAGGACTAGCCTTCAACGAGCAGTACTTC	CASSLGLAFNEQYF
.	TRBV5-1	TRBJ1-2	many	TGCGCCAGCAGCTTTTTTGGGTATGGCTACACCTTC	CASSFFGYGYTF
TRBD2	TRBV5-1	TRBJ2-3	many	TGCGCCAGCAGCTTGAAAACTAGCGGGAGAGGGGCAGATACGCAGTATTTT	CASSLKTSGRGADTQYF
TRBD2	TRBV20-1	TRBJ2-1	many	TGCAGTGCTATAGCGGGGGACCGCTCCTACAATGAGCAGTTCTTC	CSAIAGDRSYNEQFF
TRBD1	TRBV5-1	TRBJ1-2	many	TGCGCCAGCAGACAAAACCGACAGGGTTACACCTTC	CASRQNRQGYTF
TRBD2	TRBV10-3	TRBJ2-1	many	TGTGCCATCGGTAGCGGGAGCGGCGATGAGCAGTTCTTC	CAIGSGSGDEQFF
TRBD1	TRBV5-6	TRBJ1-1	.	TGTGCCAGCAGCTTGTCGAGACAGGGGCTTTTCGCTGAAGCTTTCTTT	CASSLSRQGLFAEAFF
TRBD2	TRBV20-1	TRBJ2-7	.	TGCAGTGCTGCGCCCCGACTAGCGAACTACGAGCAGTACTTC	CSAAPRLANYEQYF
.	TRBV24-1	TRBJ1-1	few	TGTGCCACCAGTGATTGGAAGGGGGAAGCTTTCTTT	CATSDWKGEAFF
.	TRBV4-1	TRBJ1-3	many	TGCGCCAGCAGCCAAGTGAGGGGAACTGGAAACACCATATATTTT	CASSQVRGTGNTIYF
.	TRBV27	TRBJ2-1	many	TGTGCCAGCAGTACGAGCTCCTACAATGAGCAGTTCTTC	CASSTSSYNEQFF
TRBD2	TRBV5-1	TRBJ2-7	many	TGCGCCAGCAGCTCGACTAGCGGGAGGTTCGACGAGCAGTACTTC	CASSSTSGRFDEQYF
.	TRBV20-1	TRBJ2-5	many	TGCAGTGCTAGAGGGCTAGCTAACTCGGAGACCCAGTACTTC	CSARGLANSETQYF